A single sample gave rise to the 25 T cell receptor beta chains below, sequenced in a study of vaccination and CD4 T cells after COVID-19. Treatment: approximately 9-day PBMC culture with coronavirus spike peptide pools or control peptides (ViraFEST assay). The study sequenced cultured CD4+ T cell DNA using the Oncomine TCR Beta short-read assay. TCRdb passed the PCR reads through MiXCR, listing each CDR3 protein once. The data hold more than 15,000 distinct CDR3 sequences, with approximately 40% observed a single time. Which antigens these TCRs recognize remains unknown. The sequencing used CD4+ T cells from blood, cultured in vitro, collected after SARS-CoV-2 vaccination. These receptors were collected from a human donor who had recovered from COVID-19.

The J gene is TRBJ1-1, the V gene TRBV7-2; no firm D call. The V gene lost 4 bases and the J gene lost 1 base, with 10 bases spanning the gap. The CDR3 covers 14 residues. The germline CDR1 and CDR2 sequences are SGHTA and FQGNSA. CDR3 amino acids: CASSSRAKNTEAFF. CDR3 bases: TGTGCCAGCAGCTCCCGGGCCAAGAACACTGAAGCTTTCTTT. The variable domain in full, completed from reference TRBV7-2 and TRBJ1-1, reads GAGVSQSPSNKVTEKGKDVELRCDPISGHTALYWYRQSLGQGLEFLIYFQGNSAPDKSGLPSDRFSAERTGGSVSTLTIQRTQQEDSAVYLCASSSRAKNTEAFFGQGTRLTVV.

The gene calls are TRBV6-4 and TRBJ2-7; TRBD2 matches 14 bases. Germline V gene sequence: CDR1 MRHNA, CDR2 SNTAGT. The CDR3 is 15 amino acids. V was pared by 5 bases and J by 6 bases, with 6 bases of the junction left unmatched. The CDR3 loop is CASSPGTSGRGEQYF. The CDR3 DNA sequence: TGTGCCAGCAGTCCCGGGACTAGCGGGAGAGGCGAGCAGTACTTC.

This sequence joins TRBV10-3 and TRBJ2-3, with D maybe TRBD1 (6 bases). This CDR3 is 14 amino acids long. CDR1 ENHRY and CDR2 SYGVKD come from the germline V gene. V was trimmed by 7 bases and J by 0 bases, leaving 11 bases between them. As DNA, the CDR3 is TGTGCCATCACCCGGGACATGAGCACAGATACGCAGTATTTT. It codes for CAITRDMSTDTQYF.

The chain carries TRBV25-1 and TRBJ1-1; no clear D gene. Deletions cut 5 bases from V and 0 bases from J, with 10 bases between. This CDR3 spans 14 amino acids. The germline V gene encodes CDR1 MGHDK and CDR2 SYGVNS. The CDR3 sequence: CASSSGILNTEAFF. In DNA, the CDR3 is TGTGCCAGCAGTAGTGGAATATTGAACACTGAAGCTTTCTTT.

The genes are TRBV7-7 and TRBJ2-5; 8 nucleotides line up with TRBD1. The CDR3 is 14 amino acids. The germline V gene has CDR1 SSHAT and CDR2 FNYEAQ (reference sequence). After removal of 4 bases from V and 2 bases from J, the junction contained 3 bases not matched to a gene. In DNA, the CDR3 is TGTGCCAGCAGCTCTGGACAGGGTCAAGAGACCCAGTACTTC. Translating it yields CASSSGQGQETQYF.

The chain recombines TRBV15 with TRBJ2-3; D gene unclear. Per germline, CDR1 LNHNV and CDR2 YYDKDF (reference sequence). V was pared by 6 bases and J by 3 bases, with 10 bases between. The CDR3 totals 13 residues. CDR3 loop: CATSLLQTDTQYF. The CDR3 DNA reads as TGTGCCACCAGTTTACTGCAGACAGATACGCAGTATTTT.

CDR3 region: CASSPGTYYNEQFF. CDR3 DNA sequence: TGTGCCAGCAGTCCCGGGACTTACTACAATGAGCAGTTCTTC. The chain joins TRBV12-3 or TRBV12-4 to TRBJ2-1, with D maybe TRBD2 (6 bases). The CDR3 sequence is 14 residues long. V dropped 5 bases and J dropped 3 bases, with 11 bases sitting between them.

This clonotype was seen more than once but under ten times. The chain joins TRBV11-3 to TRBJ2-5; D may be TRBD1 or TRBD2 (5 bases each). Trimming took off 0 bases at V and 4 bases at J, with 12 bases between the two ends. This CDR3 is 15 amino acids long. The germline V gene encodes CDR1 SGHNT and CDR2 YENEEA. The CDR3 coding sequence is TGTGCCAGCAGCTTAGATTCATTGAGGGGAGAGACCCAGTACTTC. As protein: CASSLDSLRGETQYF.

This chain's CDR3 is CASSFHGSNQPQHF. DNA of the CDR3: TGTGCCAGCAGCTTCCACGGTAGCAATCAGCCCCAGCATTTT. This sequence joins TRBV28 and TRBJ1-5; the D is unclear. CDR3 size: 14 residues. V was cut by 6 bases and J by 0 bases, with 9 bases left in between. Germline V gives CDR1 MDHEN, CDR2 SYDVKM.

The chain's CDR3 is CASRYTGTGNSPLHF. In DNA, the CDR3 is TGTGCCAGCAGGTATACCGGGACAGGGAATTCACCCCTCCACTTT. The chain is built from TRBV12-3 or TRBV12-4 and TRBJ1-6, with TRBD1 identical over 9 bases. CDR3 length: 15 residues. With 6 bases clipped from V and 7 bases from J, the junction kept 7 bases outside the gene matches.

The gene calls are TRBV7-2 and TRBJ2-5; D is perhaps TRBD2 (5 bases). V dropped 1 base and J dropped 7 bases, with 10 bases sitting between them. The germline V gene encodes CDR1 SGHTA and CDR2 FQGNSA. The CDR3 loop spans 13 amino acids. CDR3 amino acids: CASSLETIGTQYF. As DNA, the CDR3 is TGTGCCAGCAGCTTAGAGACTATCGGGACCCAGTACTTC.

This rearrangement joins TRBV27 to TRBJ2-2; D might be TRBD1 (6 bases). The CDR3 is 17 residues long. CDR1 is MNHEY and CDR2 is SMNVEV in the germline V gene (reference sequence). Trimming stripped 5 bases from V and 5 bases from J, with 21 bases between. DNA for the CDR3: TGTGCCAGCAGTCAGCGGACAGCCGTCGCGAGAACCGGGGAGCTGTTTTTT. This sequence encodes CASSQRTAVARTGELFF.

The chain joins TRBV7-8 to TRBJ1-2, with 10 nucleotides matching TRBD1. This CDR3 is 16 amino acids long. Germline lookup yields CDR1 SGHVS and CDR2 FQNEAQ. V gave up 5 bases and J gave up 0 bases; unmatched junction bases: 6. This chain's CDR3 is CASSHGTGATNYGYTF. The CDR3 bases are TGTGCCAGCAGCCACGGGACAGGGGCAACTAACTATGGCTACACCTTC.

The V call is TRBV7-2, the J call TRBJ1-2; maybe TRBD1 (5 bases). The V gene's germline CDR1 is SGHTA and CDR2 FQGNSA. The CDR3 contains 14 residues. Trimming shortened V by 3 bases and J by 3 bases, and 11 bases separated the two germline ends. The CDR3 region has the DNA TGTGCCAGCAGCTTTCAGGGAGTCCACTATGGCTACACCTTC. Protein: CASSFQGVHYGYTF.

V gene TRBV6-5 combines with J gene TRBJ1-6, with 7 bases aligning to TRBD1. From germline, CDR1 is MNHEY and CDR2 SVGAGI. This CDR3 is 16 amino acids long. With 0 bases clipped from V and 13 bases from J, the junction kept 12 bases outside the gene matches. CDR3 sequence (DNA): TGTGCCAGCAGTTACTCTTGGACAGGATCCGTTGTTCCCCTCCACTTT. This sequence encodes CASSYSWTGSVVPLHF.

The chain uses TRBV20-1 and TRBJ2-3, with TRBD2 identical over 8 bases. Trimming cost V 3 bases and J 3 bases; bases outside gene matches: 8. Germline CDR1 reads DFQATT; CDR2 reads SNEGSKA (reference sequence). The CDR3 length is 15 residues. In DNA, the CDR3 is TGCAGTGCTAGTAGGGGAGCGGGAGCGACAGATACGCAGTATTTT. Its protein product is CSASRGAGATDTQYF.

This rearrangement joins TRBV6-1 to TRBJ1-1; 10 bases fit TRBD1. Trimming removed 9 bases from V and 8 bases from J; junction bases left unmatched: 3. Looked up from germline, CDR1 is MNHNS and CDR2 is SASEGT. CDR3 length: 11 residues. The CDR3 DNA follows: TGTGCCAGTGGGACAGGGGCGGAAGCTTTCTTT. It specifies CASGTGAEAFF.

The V and J genes are TRBV27 and TRBJ1-1; D remains unclear. The CDR3 length is 14 residues. Trimming removed 5 bases at V and 0 bases at J, with 10 bases between. The germline gives CDR1 MNHEY, CDR2 SMNVEV (reference sequence). The CDR3 here is CASSPLGLNTEAFF. The DNA for the CDR3 is TGTGCCAGCAGTCCGCTCGGGTTGAACACTGAAGCTTTCTTT.

V is TRBV20-1 and J is TRBJ2-7; D remains ambiguous. CDR1 is DFQATT, CDR2 SNEGSKA, per germline (reference sequence). CDR3 length equals 12 residues. Trimming cost V 1 base and J 1 base, with 5 bases left between them. Here the CDR3 DNA reads TGCAGTGCTAGAGGGCAGTCCTACGAGCAGTACTTC. Amino acid sequence: CSARGQSYEQYF.

The chain couples TRBV6-2 or TRBV6-3 to TRBJ2-6, with 10 positions matching TRBD1. With 7 bases clipped from V and 0 bases from J, the junction kept 15 bases outside the gene matches. CDR1 and CDR2 from the germline V gene are MNHEY and SVGEGT. This CDR3 has 20 residues. The CDR3 region is CASNPGQGTPTISGANVLTF. CDR3 DNA sequence: TGTGCCAGCAATCCGGGACAGGGGACTCCGACCATCTCTGGGGCCAACGTCCTGACTTTC.

This clonotype showed up just a few times. The chain carries TRBV11-2 and TRBJ1-2; TRBD1 is a possible D gene (6 bases). This CDR3 spans 13 amino acids. CDR1 is SGHAT, CDR2 FQNNGV, per germline. The ends were cut back, 4 bases at V and 2 bases at J, with 8 bases in the middle. The DNA of the CDR3 is TGTGCCAGCAGCTCAGACAGGAACTATGGCTACACCTTC. Its translation is CASSSDRNYGYTF.

The chain employs TRBV28 and TRBJ1-2, with 8 nucleotides matching TRBD1. Trimming took 2 bases from V and 7 from J; bases not matched to a gene: 6. This CDR3 contains 14 residues. CDR1 and CDR2 (germline): MDHEN, SYDVKM. The DNA of the CDR3 is TGTGCCAGCAGTTTACCCAGGGGGCTGGTTGGCTACACCTTC. It codes for CASSLPRGLVGYTF.

On this clonotype: Relative to the germline gene, one junction end is altered; a read error may explain this. The CDR3 region has the DNA TGTGCCAGTAGTATAGTCCAAGCGGGAGGGCACGAGGAGTACTTC. This codes for CASSIVQAGGHEEYF. The chain recombines TRBV19 with TRBJ2-7; 10 bases map to TRBD2. The germline CDR1 and CDR2 sequences are LNHDA and SQIVND (reference sequence). This CDR3 region has 15 residues.

This clonotype was picked up a small number of times. DNA of the CDR3: TGTGCCAGCAGCTTATCCGGAGGCAATCAGCCCCAGCATTTT. This codes for CASSLSGGNQPQHF. V is TRBV7-2 and J is TRBJ1-5; D is unresolved. The CDR3 loop spans 14 amino acids. Germline CDR1 SGHTA, CDR2 FQGNSA. Trimming stripped 2 bases from V and 2 bases from J, with 7 bases between.

This clonotype has more than one count but fewer than ten. V gene TRBV7-3 combines with J gene TRBJ1-1; D not resolved. V was cut by 2 bases and J by 4 bases, with 11 bases left in between. Germline V gives CDR1 SGHTA, CDR2 FQGTGA. CDR3 length: 14 amino acids. The CDR3 DNA sequence: TGTGCCAGCAGCTTAGGCCGGGGTTCCACTGAAGCTTTCTTT. It translates to CASSLGRGSTEAFF.